Presented here are 15 T cell receptor beta chains from one specimen sequenced in a study of T cells after yellow fever vaccination. TCRdb re-called the 5' RACE reads with MiXCR, one entry per CDR3 protein. The sample records about 580,000 distinct CDR3 sequences, roughly a sixth being singletons. Sequences were derived from PBMCs, sampled around 5 days after the first yellow fever vaccination. All receptors come from a man between 18 and 35 years old who received the YFV17D yellow fever vaccine.

The rearrangement joins TRBV7-9 to TRBJ2-1, with 7 positions matching TRBD1. Trimming cost V 5 bases and J 15 bases; bases outside gene matches: 16. CDR1 and CDR2 from the germline V gene are SEHNR and FQNEAQ (reference sequence). The CDR3 consists of 14 residues. CDR3 sequence (DNA): TGTGCCAGCAGCCCACATGCTGGCCGACAGGGCCTGTTCTTC. Encoded protein: CASSPHAGRQGLFF.

This clonotype was counted between two and nine times. The J gene is TRBJ1-2, the V gene TRBV20-1; 8 bases are shared with TRBD1. Losses at the gene ends were 3 bases for V and 2 bases for J; bases not matched to a gene: 8. Germline CDR1 DFQATT, CDR2 SNEGSKA (reference sequence). The CDR3 loop spans 15 amino acids. As DNA, the CDR3 is TGCAGTGCTAGGGTCCTGCAGGGGGCCAACTATGGCTACACCTTC. Translation: CSARVLQGANYGYTF.

This clonotype has a handful of counts. The chain carries TRBV12-3 or TRBV12-4 and TRBJ2-6; unclear D gene. This CDR3 has 14 residues. Trimming cost V 5 bases and J 0 bases, with 5 bases left between them. Here the CDR3 reads CASSGTSGANVLTF. CDR3 DNA sequence: TGTGCCAGCAGTGGCACCTCTGGGGCCAACGTCCTGACTTTC.

This clonotype was picked up one time. The chain links TRBV6-5 to TRBJ1-1; D is undetermined. The CDR3 is 15 amino acids. CDR1 is MNHEY, CDR2 SVGAGI, per germline. V was cut by 2 bases and J by 3 bases, with 13 bases left in between. CDR3 protein: CASSYLAGLDTEAFF. CDR3 sequence (DNA): TGTGCCAGCAGTTACCTGGCGGGCTTGGACACTGAAGCTTTCTTT.

The chain links TRBV5-6 to TRBJ1-4; 7 nucleotides line up with TRBD1. CDR1 SGHDT and CDR2 YYEEEE come from the germline V gene. This CDR3 comprises 15 residues. Unmatched junction bases numbered 6, after V lost 3 bases and J lost 4 bases. The CDR3 loop reads CASSSVGTVNEKLFF. CDR3 in DNA: TGTGCCAGCAGCTCAGTAGGGACAGTTAATGAAAAACTGTTTTTT.

The CDR3 nucleotides read TGTGCCAGCAGTACGGGTTTTTGGGCCGGGGGCTACACCTTC. Translation gives CASSTGFWAGGYTF. V gene TRBV12-3 or TRBV12-4 combines with J gene TRBJ1-2; D is unresolved. The V gene lost 5 bases and the J gene lost 8 bases, with 18 bases spanning the gap. The length of the CDR3 is 14 residues.

The J gene is TRBJ1-5, the V gene TRBV7-2; TRBD1 matches 7 bases. The germline CDR1 and CDR2 sequences are SGHTA and FQGNSA. The CDR3 loop spans 13 amino acids. The V gene end was trimmed by 5 bases and the J gene end by 5 bases; junction bases not matched to a gene: 3. Here the CDR3 reads CASSIQGDQPQHF. In DNA, the CDR3 is TGTGCCAGCAGCATTCAGGGGGATCAGCCCCAGCATTTT.

This clonotype was counted a few times. The J gene is TRBJ1-2, the V gene TRBV7-2; TRBD1 might be the D (5 bases). CDR3 length: 14 amino acids. CDR1 is SGHTA, CDR2 FQGNSA, per germline. V lost 1 base, J lost 4 bases, and 10 bases lay in between. As DNA, the CDR3 is TGTGCCAGCAGCTTAGTCACAGGAATCTATGGCTACACCTTC. Its translation: CASSLVTGIYGYTF.

Ten or more counts support this clonotype. V is TRBV4-3 and J is TRBJ2-2, with D uncertain. V gave up 0 bases and J gave up 2 bases, with 7 bases separating them. There are 15 residues in the CDR3. Germline assignment: CDR1 LGHNA and CDR2 YSLEER. CDR3 amino acids: CASSQEGVNTGELFF. The CDR3 coding sequence is TGCGCCAGCAGCCAAGAGGGTGTAAACACCGGGGAGCTGTTTTTT.

The chain recombines TRBV12-3 or TRBV12-4 with TRBJ1-2; D is uncertain. V was pared by 1 base and J by 4 bases, with 10 bases between. CDR3 length equals 14 residues. As DNA, the CDR3 is TGTGCCAGCAGTTTAGGGGCGCACTCCTATGGCTACACCTTC. Translation: CASSLGAHSYGYTF.

Points on this clonotype: It may be a read error: a sequence one base away is much more abundant. This rearrangement joins TRBV5-6 to TRBJ2-3; 9 bases agree with TRBD2. Unmatched junction bases numbered 8, after V lost 5 bases and J lost 1 base. The CDR3 contains 16 residues. Per germline, CDR1 SGHDT and CDR2 YYEEEE. CDR3 sequence reads: CASRGLLAGGTDTQYF. CDR3 nucleotide sequence: TGTGCCAGCAGAGGATTATTAGCGGGGGGCACAGATACGCAGTATTTT.

This clonotype was recorded a few times. V gene TRBV12-3 or TRBV12-4 combines with J gene TRBJ1-1, with D possibly matching TRBD1 (5 bases). The CDR3 spans 14 residues. V lost 6 bases and J lost 4, with 15 bases in between. The CDR3 loop reads CASSGAGGSTEAFF. Written as DNA, the CDR3 is TGTGCCAGCAGCGGAGCCGGGGGTAGCACTGAAGCTTTCTTT.

This clonotype showed up just a few times. The rearrangement uses TRBV5-5 and TRBJ2-5, with D possibly TRBD1 on 5 matching bases. CDR1 and CDR2 (germline): SGHKS, YYEKEE (reference sequence). CDR3 length equals 13 residues. Trimming stripped 1 base from V and 5 bases from J, with 9 bases between. This CDR3 reads CASSLTPGETQYF. For the CDR3, the DNA is TGTGCCAGCAGCTTGACCCCAGGGGAGACCCAGTACTTC.

This clonotype has only a few counts. The rearrangement links TRBV11-1 to TRBJ2-7, with 10 bases identical to TRBD2. This CDR3 contains 18 residues. Germline V gene data show CDR1 as SGHAT and CDR2 as FQDESV (reference sequence). The trim removed 1 base at V and 6 bases at J, leaving 15 bases unmatched. The DNA of the CDR3 is TGTGCCAGCAGCTTAGTGGAGACTAGCGGGTCCGCCGGGGGCGAGCAGTACTTC. Translated: CASSLVETSGSAGGEQYF.

The chain recombines TRBV5-1 with TRBJ2-5; the match to TRBD1 covers 7 bases. Germline V gene lookup returns CDR1 SGHRS and CDR2 YFSETQ. The V segment lost 4 bases and the J segment 3 bases; nucleotides outside the gene matches: 9. This CDR3 has 15 amino acids. The DNA for the CDR3 is TGCGCCAGCAGCCTACAGGGGCAGGAGGAAGAGACCCAGTACTTC. Translating gives CASSLQGQEEETQYF.